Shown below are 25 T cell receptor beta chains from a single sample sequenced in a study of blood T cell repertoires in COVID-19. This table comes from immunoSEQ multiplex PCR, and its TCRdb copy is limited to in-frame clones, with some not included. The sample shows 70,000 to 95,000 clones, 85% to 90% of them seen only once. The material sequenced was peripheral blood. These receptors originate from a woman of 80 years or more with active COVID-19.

CDR3 region: CASSQDRMTGGTQYF. CDR3 bases: TGCGCCAGCAGCCAAGACAGGATGACTGGAGGGACCCAGTACTTC. The genes are TRBV4-1 and TRBJ2-5; D possibly corresponds to TRBD2 (5 bases). Trimming cost V 0 bases and J 7 bases, with 15 bases left between them. The CDR3 sequence is 15 residues long. CDR1 and CDR2 (germline): MGHRA, YSYEKL.

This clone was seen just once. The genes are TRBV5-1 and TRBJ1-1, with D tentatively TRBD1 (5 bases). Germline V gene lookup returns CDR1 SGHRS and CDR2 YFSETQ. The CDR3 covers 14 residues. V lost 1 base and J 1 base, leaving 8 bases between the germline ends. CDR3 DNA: TGCGCCAGCAGCTTGACAGGCGGGAACACTGAAGCTTTCTTT. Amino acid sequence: CASSLTGGNTEAFF. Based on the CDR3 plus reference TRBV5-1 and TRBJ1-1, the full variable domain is KAGVTQTPRYLIKTRGQQVTLSCSPISGHRSVSWYQQTPGQGLQFLFEYFSETQRNKGNFPGRFSGRQFSNSRSEMNVSTLELGDSALYLCASSLTGGNTEAFFGQGTRLTVV.

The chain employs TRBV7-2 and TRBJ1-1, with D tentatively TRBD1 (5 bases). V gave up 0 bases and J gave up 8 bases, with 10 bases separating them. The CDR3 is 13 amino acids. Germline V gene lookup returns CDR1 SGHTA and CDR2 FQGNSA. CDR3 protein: CASSLASAGEAFF. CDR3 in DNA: TGTGCCAGCAGCTTAGCGAGCGCAGGGGAAGCTTTCTTT.

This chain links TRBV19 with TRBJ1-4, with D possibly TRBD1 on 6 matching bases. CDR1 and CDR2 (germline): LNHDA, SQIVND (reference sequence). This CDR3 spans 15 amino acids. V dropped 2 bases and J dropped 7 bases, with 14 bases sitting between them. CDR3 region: CASSILDARGEKLFF. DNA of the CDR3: TGTGCCAGTAGTATACTAGACGCCAGGGGTGAAAAACTGTTTTTT.

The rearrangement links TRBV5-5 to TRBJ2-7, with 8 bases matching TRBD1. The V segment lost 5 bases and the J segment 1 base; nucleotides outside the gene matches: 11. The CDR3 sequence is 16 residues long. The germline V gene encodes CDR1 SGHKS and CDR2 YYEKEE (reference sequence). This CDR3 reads CASRTKSTGVSYEQYF. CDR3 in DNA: TGTGCCAGCAGAACCAAGTCGACAGGGGTTTCCTACGAGCAGTACTTC.

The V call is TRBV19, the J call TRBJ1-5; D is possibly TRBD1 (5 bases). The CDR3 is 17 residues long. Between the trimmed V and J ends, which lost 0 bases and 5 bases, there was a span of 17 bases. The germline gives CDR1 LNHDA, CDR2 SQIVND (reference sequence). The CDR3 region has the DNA TGTGCCAGTAGTATAGATCGTGAAGGGGCGACGCATCAGCCCCAGCATTTT. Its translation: CASSIDREGATHQPQHF.

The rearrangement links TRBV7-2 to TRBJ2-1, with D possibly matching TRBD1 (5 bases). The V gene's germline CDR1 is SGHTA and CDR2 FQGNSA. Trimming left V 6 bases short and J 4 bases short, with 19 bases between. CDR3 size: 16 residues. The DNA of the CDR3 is TGTGCCAGCAGTCGCCTACCAGGGCAGAAATACAATGAGCAGTTCTTC. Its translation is CASSRLPGQKYNEQFF.

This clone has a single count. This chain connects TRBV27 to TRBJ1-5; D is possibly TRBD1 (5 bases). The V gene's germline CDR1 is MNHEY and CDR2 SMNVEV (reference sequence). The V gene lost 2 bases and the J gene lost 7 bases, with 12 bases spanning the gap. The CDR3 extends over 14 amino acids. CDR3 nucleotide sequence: TGTGCCAGCAGTTTAAACAGGTTTAGGCAGCCCCAGCATTTT. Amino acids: CASSLNRFRQPQHF.

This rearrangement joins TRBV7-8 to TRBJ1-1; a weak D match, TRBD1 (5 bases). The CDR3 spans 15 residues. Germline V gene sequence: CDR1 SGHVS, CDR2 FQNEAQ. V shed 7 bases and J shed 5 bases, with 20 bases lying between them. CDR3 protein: CASILTEGWMTEAFF. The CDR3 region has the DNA TGTGCCAGCATCCTCACGGAGGGGTGGATGACTGAAGCTTTCTTT.

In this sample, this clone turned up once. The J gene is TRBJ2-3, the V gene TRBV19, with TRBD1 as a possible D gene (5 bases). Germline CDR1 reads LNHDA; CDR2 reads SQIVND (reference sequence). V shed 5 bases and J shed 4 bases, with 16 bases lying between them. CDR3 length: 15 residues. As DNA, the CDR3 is TGTGCCAGTAGTGCGATGGGGCTTGGGGCAGATACGCAGTATTTT. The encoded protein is CASSAMGLGADTQYF.

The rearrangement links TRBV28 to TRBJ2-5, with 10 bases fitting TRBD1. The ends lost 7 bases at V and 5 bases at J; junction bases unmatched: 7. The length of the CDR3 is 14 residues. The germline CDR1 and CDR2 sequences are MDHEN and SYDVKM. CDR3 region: CASTLDRGWETQYF. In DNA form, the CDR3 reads TGTGCCAGCACCCTGGACAGGGGGTGGGAGACCCAGTACTTC.

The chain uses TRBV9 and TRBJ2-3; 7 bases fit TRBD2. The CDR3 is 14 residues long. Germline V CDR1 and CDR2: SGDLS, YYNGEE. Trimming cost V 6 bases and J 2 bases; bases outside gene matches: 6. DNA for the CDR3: TGTGCCAGCAACCTTGCGGGAGACACAGATACGCAGTATTTT. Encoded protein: CASNLAGDTDTQYF.

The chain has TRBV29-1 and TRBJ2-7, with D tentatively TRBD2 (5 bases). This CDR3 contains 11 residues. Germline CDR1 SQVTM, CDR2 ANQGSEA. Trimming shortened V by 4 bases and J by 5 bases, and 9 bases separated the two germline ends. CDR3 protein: CSVGEGHEQYF. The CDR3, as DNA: TGCAGCGTTGGTGAGGGCCACGAGCAGTACTTC.

CDR3 in DNA: TGTGCCAGCAGGAGACAGGGTTTGCAGTTCTTC. This codes for CASRRQGLQFF. This rearrangement joins TRBV2 to TRBJ2-1, with 7 bases matching TRBD1. The V segment lost 6 bases and the J segment 12 bases; nucleotides outside the gene matches: 5. Looked up from germline, CDR1 is SNHLY and CDR2 is FYNNEI. The CDR3 consists of 11 residues.

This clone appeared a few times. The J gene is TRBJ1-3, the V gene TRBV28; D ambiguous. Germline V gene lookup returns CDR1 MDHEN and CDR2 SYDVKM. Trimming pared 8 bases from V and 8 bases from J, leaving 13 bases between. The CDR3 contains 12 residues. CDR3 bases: TGTGCCAGCGGCCATGAAGAATACACCATATATTTT. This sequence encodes CASGHEEYTIYF.

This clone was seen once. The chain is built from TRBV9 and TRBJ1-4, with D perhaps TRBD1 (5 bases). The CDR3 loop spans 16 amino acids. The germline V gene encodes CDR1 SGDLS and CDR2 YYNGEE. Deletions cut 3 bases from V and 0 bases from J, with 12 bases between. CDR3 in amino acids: CASSGVGDATNEKLFF. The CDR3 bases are TGTGCCAGCAGCGGAGTAGGGGATGCAACTAATGAAAAACTGTTTTTT.

The CDR3 nucleotides read TGTGCCAGCAGCTTGGTGCTAGCGGGCCACCGGGAGCTGTTTTTT. Amino acid sequence: CASSLVLAGHRELFF. The V gene is TRBV5-5, the J gene TRBJ2-2; 8 bases match TRBD2. Per germline, CDR1 SGHKS and CDR2 YYEKEE (reference sequence). V shed 0 bases, J shed 9 bases, and the junction held 7 bases outside the gene matches. The CDR3 has 15 residues.

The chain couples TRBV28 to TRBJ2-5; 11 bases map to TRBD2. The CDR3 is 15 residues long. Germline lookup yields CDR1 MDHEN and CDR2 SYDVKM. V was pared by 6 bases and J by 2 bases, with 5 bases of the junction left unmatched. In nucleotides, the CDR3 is TGTGCCAGCAGCCCGGGGACTAGCGGACAAGAGACCCAGTACTTC. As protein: CASSPGTSGQETQYF.

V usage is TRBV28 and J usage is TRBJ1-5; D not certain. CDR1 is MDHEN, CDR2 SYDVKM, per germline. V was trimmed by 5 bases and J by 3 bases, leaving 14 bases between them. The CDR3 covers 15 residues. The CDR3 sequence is CASSPPGGDNQPQHF. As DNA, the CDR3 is TGTGCCAGCAGTCCCCCCGGCGGAGACAATCAGCCCCAGCATTTT.

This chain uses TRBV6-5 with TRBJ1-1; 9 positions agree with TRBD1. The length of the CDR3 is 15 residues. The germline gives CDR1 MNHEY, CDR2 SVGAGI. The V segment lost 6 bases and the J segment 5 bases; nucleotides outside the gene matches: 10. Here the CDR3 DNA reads TGTGCCAGCAGGCCCGGACAGGGGACGAAGACTGAAGCTTTCTTT. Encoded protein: CASRPGQGTKTEAFF.

The chain's CDR3 is CASSLDRTTGELFF. CDR3 nucleotide sequence: TGTGCCAGCAGTCTCGACAGGACGACCGGGGAGCTGTTTTTT. The rearrangement joins TRBV28 to TRBJ2-2, with D maybe TRBD1 (6 bases). From germline, CDR1 is MDHEN and CDR2 SYDVKM. This CDR3 spans 14 amino acids. V lost 5 bases, J lost 5 bases, and 12 bases lay in between.

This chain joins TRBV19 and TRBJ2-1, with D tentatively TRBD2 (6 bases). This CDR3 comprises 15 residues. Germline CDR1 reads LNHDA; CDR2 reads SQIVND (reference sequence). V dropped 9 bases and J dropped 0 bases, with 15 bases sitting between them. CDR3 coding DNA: TGTGCCAGCTCCGTAGCGGAAAGCTCCTACAATGAGCAGTTCTTC. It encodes CASSVAESSYNEQFF.

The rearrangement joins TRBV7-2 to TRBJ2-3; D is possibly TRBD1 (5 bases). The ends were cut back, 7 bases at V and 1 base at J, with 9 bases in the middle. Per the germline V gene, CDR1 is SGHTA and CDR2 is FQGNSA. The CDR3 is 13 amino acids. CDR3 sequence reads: CASKDSRTDTQYF. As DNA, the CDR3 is TGTGCCAGCAAAGACAGCCGCACAGATACGCAGTATTTT.

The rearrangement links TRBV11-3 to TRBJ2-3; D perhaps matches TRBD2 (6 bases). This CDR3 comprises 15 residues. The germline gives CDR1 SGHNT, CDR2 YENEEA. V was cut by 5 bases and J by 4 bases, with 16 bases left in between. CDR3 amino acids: CASSLIAGIADTQYF. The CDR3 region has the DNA TGTGCCAGCAGCCTCATTGCGGGGATCGCAGATACGCAGTATTTT.

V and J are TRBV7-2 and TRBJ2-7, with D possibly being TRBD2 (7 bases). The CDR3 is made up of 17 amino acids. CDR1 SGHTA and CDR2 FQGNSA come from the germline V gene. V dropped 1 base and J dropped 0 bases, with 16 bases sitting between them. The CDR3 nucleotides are TGTGCCAGCAGCTTAGTTTGGGGGGGCGGTAGCTCCTACGAGCAGTACTTC. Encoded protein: CASSLVWGGGSSYEQYF. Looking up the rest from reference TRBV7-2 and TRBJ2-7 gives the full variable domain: GAGVSQSPSNKVTEKGKDVELRCDPISGHTALYWYRQSLGQGLEFLIYFQGNSAPDKSGLPSDRFSAERTGGSVSTLTIQRTQQEDSAVYLCASSLVWGGGSSYEQYFGPGTRLTVT.